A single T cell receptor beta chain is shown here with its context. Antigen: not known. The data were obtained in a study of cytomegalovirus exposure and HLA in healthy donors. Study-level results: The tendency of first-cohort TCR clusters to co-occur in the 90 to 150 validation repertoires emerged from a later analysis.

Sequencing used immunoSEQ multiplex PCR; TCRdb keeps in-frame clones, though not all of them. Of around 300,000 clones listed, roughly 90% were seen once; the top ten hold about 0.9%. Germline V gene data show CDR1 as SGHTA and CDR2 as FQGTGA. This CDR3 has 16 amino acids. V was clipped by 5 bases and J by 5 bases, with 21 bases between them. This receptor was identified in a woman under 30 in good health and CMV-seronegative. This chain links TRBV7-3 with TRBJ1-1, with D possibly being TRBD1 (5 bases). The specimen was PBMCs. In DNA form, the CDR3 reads TGTGCCAGCAGCGACTCGATTATTATGGGGGGGACTGAAGCTTTCTTT. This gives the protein CASSDSIIMGGTEAFF. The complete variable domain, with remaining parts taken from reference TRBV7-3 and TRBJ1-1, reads GAGVSQTPSNKVTEKGKYVELRCDPISGHTALYWYRQSLGQGPEFLIYFQGTGAADDSGLPNDRFFAVRPEGSVSTLKIQRTERGDSAVYLCASSDSIIMGGTEAFFGQGTRLTVV.